Following are 15 T cell receptor beta chains from one sample sequenced in a study of blood T cell repertoires in COVID-19 (dated by TCRdb to 2020 to 2021). Libraries came from the immunoSEQ multiplex PCR assay. The table was pulled from immuneACCESS by TCRdb, which kept in-frame rearrangements only. Such tables lose some clones; where checked, under half of the loss comes from unresolved V genes, and the rest has no known cause. Within this sample are some 200,000 clones, with about 85% of them counted one time only. The biggest ten clones account for 10% to 15% of the sample. The sequencing input was peripheral blood. These receptors were obtained from a woman aged 18-29 years who had recovered from COVID-19.

A few counts support this clone. V is TRBV7-3 and J is TRBJ2-2; D uncertain. The CDR3 is made up of 17 amino acids. V lost 1 base to trimming and J lost 5 bases, with 17 bases between them. In germline, CDR1 is SGHTA, CDR2 FQGTGA. Here the CDR3 DNA reads TGTGCCAGCAGCTTAAACCTGGAGATACGAATTACCGGGGAGCTGTTTTTT. Translation: CASSLNLEIRITGELFF.

The sample holds one count of this clone. The rearrangement links TRBV19 to TRBJ1-2; 10 bases fit TRBD1. CDR3 length: 13 amino acids. Unmatched junction bases numbered 3, after V lost 5 bases and J lost 6 bases. Germline CDR1 LNHDA, CDR2 SQIVND (reference sequence). CDR3 in amino acids: CASSQGTGDGYTF. Here the CDR3 DNA reads TGTGCCAGTAGTCAAGGGACAGGGGATGGCTACACCTTC.

This sequence joins TRBV5-1 and TRBJ1-2; 8 bases agree with TRBD1. V lost 0 bases to trimming and J lost 4 bases; unmatched junction nucleotides: 5. Germline CDR1 reads SGHRS; CDR2 reads YFSETQ. This CDR3 has 15 residues. For the CDR3, the DNA is TGCGCCAGCAGCTTGGGGCAGGGGGCGACCTATGGCTACACCTTC. This codes for CASSLGQGATYGYTF.

The V and J genes are TRBV5-5 and TRBJ1-1; perhaps TRBD1 as D (5 bases). Trimming removed 3 bases at V and 1 base at J, with 13 bases between. CDR1 is SGHKS and CDR2 is YYEKEE in the germline V gene (reference sequence). The CDR3 totals 15 residues. DNA of the CDR3: TGTGCCAGCAGCTCACTCAGGGTTGCGAACACTGAAGCTTTCTTT. Translated, it gives CASSSLRVANTEAFF.

The rearrangement uses TRBV7-2 and TRBJ2-1, with D possibly being TRBD1 (5 bases). V shed 2 bases and J shed 10 bases, with 24 bases lying between them. The CDR3 contains 17 residues. Germline CDR1 reads SGHTA; CDR2 reads FQGNSA. The CDR3 region is CASSLTDSLPNFWEQFF. CDR3 DNA sequence: TGTGCCAGCAGCTTAACCGACAGTTTACCGAATTTTTGGGAGCAGTTCTTC.

The CDR3 DNA follows: TGCGCCAGCAGCCAAGATCTCGGGGGGCGGTTAGTGAACACTGAAGCTTTCTTT. Its translation: CASSQDLGGRLVNTEAFF. The chain employs TRBV4-3 and TRBJ1-1, with a weak D call TRBD1 (6 bases). This CDR3 has 18 residues. Trimming took off 0 bases at V and 0 bases at J, with 17 bases between the two ends. From germline, CDR1 is LGHNA and CDR2 YSLEER.

This rearrangement joins TRBV18 to TRBJ2-7; weak D call: TRBD2 (7 bases). CDR1 is KGHSH and CDR2 is LQKENI in the germline V gene. The CDR3 contains 17 residues. Trimming removed 4 bases from V and 0 bases from J, with 19 bases in between. For the CDR3, the DNA is TGTGCCAGCTCACAGGGGGGGGGCGGAAGGAGCTCCTACGAGCAGTACTTC. Amino acid sequence: CASSQGGGGRSSYEQYF.

This chain links TRBV27 with TRBJ2-1; maybe TRBD1 (5 bases). CDR1 is MNHEY, CDR2 SMNVEV, per germline (reference sequence). CDR3 length: 14 residues. Trimming took off 2 bases at V and 7 bases at J, with 12 bases between the two ends. CDR3 DNA: TGTGCCAGCAGTTTAACCAGGGATGGGAATGAGCAGTTCTTC. It encodes CASSLTRDGNEQFF.

V usage is TRBV11-3 and J usage is TRBJ1-1; the match to TRBD1 covers 10 bases. Losses at the gene ends were 6 bases for V and 2 bases for J; bases not matched to a gene: 6. Germline V gives CDR1 SGHNT, CDR2 YENEEA. The CDR3 runs to 15 residues. The CDR3 DNA is TGTGCCAGCAGTCCGGGACAGGGGATCAACACTGAAGCTTTCTTT. Protein sequence: CASSPGQGINTEAFF.

This sequence joins TRBV27 and TRBJ2-7; TRBD1 might be the D (6 bases). The CDR3 runs to 14 residues. Germline V gives CDR1 MNHEY, CDR2 SMNVEV (reference sequence). The V end was cut by 5 bases, the J end by 2 bases, with 13 bases between. CDR3 in amino acids: CASSVGGMTYEQYF. In DNA, the CDR3 is TGTGCCAGCAGTGTAGGGGGTATGACCTACGAGCAGTACTTC.

This rearrangement joins TRBV10-3 to TRBJ2-5; TRBD2 agrees at 14 bases. Germline trimming cut 2 bases from V and 2 bases from J; bases unmatched to any gene: 1. Germline CDR1 and CDR2: ENHRY and SYGVKD. There are 16 residues in the CDR3. In DNA form, the CDR3 reads TGTGCCATCAGTGAGAGACTAGCGGGAGGGCAAGAGACCCAGTACTTC. Amino acid sequence: CAISERLAGGQETQYF.

The CDR3 DNA is TGTGCCTGGAGTATTGGACAGGGGGTCCAAGAGACCCAGTACTTC. Amino acids: CAWSIGQGVQETQYF. The gene calls are TRBV30 and TRBJ2-5; 10 bases align to TRBD1. Germline-derived CDR1 and CDR2 are GTSNPN and SVGIG (reference sequence). The CDR3 runs 15 residues. V was pared by 2 bases and J by 1 base, with 4 bases of the junction left unmatched.

V and J are TRBV2 and TRBJ1-1; D is unresolved. The V gene lost 2 bases and the J gene lost 8 bases, with 9 bases spanning the gap. CDR1 is SNHLY, CDR2 FYNNEI, per germline. The CDR3 runs 12 residues. CDR3 in DNA: TGTGCCAGCAGTGAATACTTCTCAGAAGCTTTCTTT. This gives the protein CASSEYFSEAFF.

This clone was seen a handful of times. The chain links TRBV27 to TRBJ2-7; 14 bases match TRBD2. The CDR3 is 15 amino acids. Per germline, CDR1 MNHEY and CDR2 SMNVEV (reference sequence). V shed 6 bases and J 8 bases; nucleotides not matched to a gene: 9. CDR3: CASRRTSGGPHQQYF. For the CDR3, the DNA is TGTGCCAGCAGACGGACTAGCGGGGGGCCTCATCAGCAGTACTTC.

In its sample, this clone is hyperexpanded (1% or more). The V gene is TRBV3-1 (or the pseudogene TRBV3-2), the J gene TRBJ2-7, with 11 bases aligning to TRBD1. The J segment lost 3 bases and the V segment lost 4 bases, leaving 5 bases of the junction unmatched. The CDR3 covers 15 residues. Looked up from germline, CDR1 is LGHDT and CDR2 is YNNKEL (reference sequence). The DNA for the CDR3 is TGTGCCAGCAGCCTGGGGACAGGGGGGTTCTACGAGCAGTACTTC. Translated: CASSLGTGGFYEQYF.